This is a list of T cell receptor beta chains from one sample in a study of shared clonotypes between healthy human individuals. Method: immunoSEQ multiplex PCR; TCRdb's copy keeps in-frame clones and lacks some. In the table there are some 500,000 clones, roughly 95% of which are singletons. Material for sequencing was naive CD4+ T cells sorted from blood. The receptors originated from a woman in her twenties or thirties in good health. The CDR3 runs from the conserved cysteine through the conserved F or W. Each record gives: CDR3 DNA, CDR3 protein, D gene, V gene, clone size, J gene. D genes are given only for firm matches. Clone size is not always given. Where it is, it says once, few, many or a class for expanded clones.

TGTGCCAGCAGCTCCCCCAGCGGGAGGGTATACAATGAGCAGTTCTTC,CASSSPSGRVYNEQFF,TRBD2,TRBV7-9,-,TRBJ2-1
TGTGCCAGTAGAGGCGAAAAACTGTTTTTT,CASRGEKLFF,-,TRBV28,-,TRBJ1-4
TGTGCCAGCAGTTTAGTTGCCCAAGAGACCCAGTACTTC,CASSLVAQETQYF,-,TRBV27,-,TRBJ2-5
TGTGCCAGCAGTTACTCCGGGACGGACGAAAAACTGTTTTTT,CASSYSGTDEKLFF,-,TRBV27,-,TRBJ1-4
TGTGCCAGCAGCCCTAGGGGGGTCGGGACAATCTTAGCTAACTATGGCTACACCTTC,CASSPRGVGTILANYGYTF,-,TRBV27,once,TRBJ1-2
TGTGCCAGCAGTTCCCCATCAACGGGCCCTGAAGCTTTCTTT,CASSSPSTGPEAFF,-,TRBV6-5,-,TRBJ1-1
TGTGCCAGCAGCCCCCCGCTGCGGAGGGGCTACACCTTC,CASSPPLRRGYTF,-,TRBV28,-,TRBJ1-2
TGTGCCAGTAGTATTACCCCAAACAGGGGTGCTGAAGCTTTCTTT,CASSITPNRGAEAFF,TRBD1,TRBV19,-,TRBJ1-1
TGTGCCTTCCGGAGACAGCCGGGCAGCAATCAGCCCCAGCATTTT,CAFRRQPGSNQPQHF,-,TRBV30,-,TRBJ1-5
TGTGCCAGCAGGACGACCTACGAGCAGTACTTC,CASRTTYEQYF,-,TRBV6-5,-,TRBJ2-7
TGTGCCAGCAGTTTATCAGTCGGGAGCACCCACAATGAGCAGTTCTTC,CASSLSVGSTHNEQFF,-,TRBV27,-,TRBJ2-1
TGTGCCAGCAGCGGACGTGGACTAGCGGAAGAGACCCAGTACTTC,CASSGRGLAEETQYF,TRBD2,TRBV6-6,-,TRBJ2-5
TGTGCCAGCTCACCTGGTGACAGGGTTCTGGGGACCCAGTACTTC,CASSPGDRVLGTQYF,TRBD1,TRBV18,-,TRBJ2-5
TGTGCCTGCGACGTGGGGGTCGTCATCTACAATGAGCAGTTCTTC,CACDVGVVIYNEQFF,-,TRBV7-9,-,TRBJ2-1
TGTGCCAGCACTTCGGCACACCCCGGTGAGACCCAGTACTTC,CASTSAHPGETQYF,-,TRBV28,-,TRBJ2-5
TGTGCCAGCAGCTTAGGTTTGGACCCCGGGCACGAGCAGTACTTC,CASSLGLDPGHEQYF,-,TRBV11-2,-,TRBJ2-7
TGCGCCAGCAGTGAGTGGACTAGCGGGGGCTACGAGCAGTACTTC,CASSEWTSGGYEQYF,TRBD2,TRBV10-1,-,TRBJ2-7
TGTGCCAGCAGCCAAGAGACCCTGACTAGCGGGTCCTACAATGAGCAGTTCTTC,CASSQETLTSGSYNEQFF,TRBD2,TRBV4-2,-,TRBJ2-1
TGTGCCAGCAGTAGCCCAAGATTGCTCAAGCAGTACTTC,CASSSPRLLKQYF,-,TRBV28,-,TRBJ2-7
TGCGCCAGCAGCTCCGGACTAGCGGAGGACACAGATACGCAGTATTTT,CASSSGLAEDTDTQYF,TRBD2,TRBV5-1,-,TRBJ2-3
TGTGCCTGGGCAAAGGGTAACACTGAAGCTTTCTTT,CAWAKGNTEAFF,-,TRBV30,-,TRBJ1-1
TGCAGCGTCTTCCGCGACACCCCTCATGAAGCTTTCTTT,CSVFRDTPHEAFF,-,TRBV29-1,-,TRBJ1-1
TGTGCCAGCAGTTTAGTGGCGGTAAGCTCCTACGAGCAGTACTTC,CASSLVAVSSYEQYF,-,TRBV27,-,TRBJ2-7
TGTGCCAGCAGCTTTGGCACTCCGAAGGAAAAACTGTTTTTT,CASSFGTPKEKLFF,-,TRBV7-2,-,TRBJ1-4
TGCGCCAGCAGCTTGTCGCGGGGCGCGGGCACTGAAGCTTTCTTT,CASSLSRGAGTEAFF,-,TRBV5-1,-,TRBJ1-1
TGTGCCAGCAGTTCCCAGGACGCATGGGACTACGAGCAGTACTTC,CASSSQDAWDYEQYF,-,TRBV28,once,TRBJ2-7
TGTGCCAGAAGCGACCCGGGACAGCGAGTGGACGAGACCCAGTACTTC,CARSDPGQRVDETQYF,TRBD1,TRBV5-3,-,TRBJ2-5
TGTGCCAGCAGTTTGGTCCGCGCGAGAGCGGATGAGCAGTTCTTC,CASSLVRARADEQFF,-,TRBV27,-,TRBJ2-1
TGCGCCAGCAGGGGGGTAGCCGAACTCTACGAGCAGTACTTC,CASRGVAELYEQYF,-,TRBV5-1,-,TRBJ2-7
TGTGCCAGCAGCTTCTCACAGGGTGCAACTAATGAAAAACTGTTTTTT,CASSFSQGATNEKLFF,-,TRBV7-2,-,TRBJ1-4
TGTGCCAGCAGCCCGGAATGGACCGACTATGGCTACACCTTC,CASSPEWTDYGYTF,-,TRBV28,-,TRBJ1-2
TGTGCCAGCATCGCGACCCTGGGGGCCTCCTCGAACACCGGGGAGCTGTTTTTT,CASIATLGASSNTGELFF,-,TRBV28,-,TRBJ2-2
TGCGCCAGCAGCCAAGTTAAGGGACGGAATAGCAATCAGCCCCAGCATTTT,CASSQVKGRNSNQPQHF,-,TRBV4-1,-,TRBJ1-5
TGTGCCAGCCGCGGACCTATACCTGAAGCTTTCTTT,CASRGPIPEAFF,-,TRBV27,-,TRBJ1-1
TGTGCCAGCAGCCCCCGAGCGGCACTGGCCTACGAGCAGTACTTC,CASSPRAALAYEQYF,-,TRBV7-9,-,TRBJ2-7
TGTGCCAGCAGCTTAGGTGGGAGTCCCTACGAGCAGTACTTC,CASSLGGSPYEQYF,-,TRBV5-4,-,TRBJ2-7
TGTGCTAGTGGGCCCCGGCGGGACTATGGCTACACCTTC,CASGPRRDYGYTF,-,TRBV12-5,-,TRBJ1-2
TGTGCCAGCAGTGACTTCGGACAGTACTATGGCTACACCTTC,CASSDFGQYYGYTF,-,TRBV6-4,-,TRBJ1-2
TGTGCCAGCAGTGTGGTCTACGAGCAGTACTTC,CASSVVYEQYF,-,TRBV25-1,few,TRBJ2-7
TGTGCCAGCAGCCAAAAAGTTTATATCACAGATCAGTACTTC,CASSQKVYITDQYF,-,TRBV11-1,-,TRBJ2-7